The entry that follows covers one TCR beta chain sequence. What it binds is not known. These data are taken from a study of early T cells in non-severe SARS-CoV-2 infection. Findings and limits, study-wide: In VDJdb matching, anti-spike CD8 responses were favored while private and CD4 specificities went missing.

TCRdb redid the calling of the 5' RACE reads with MiXCR, one entry per CDR3 protein. The table lists tens of thousands of distinct CDR3 sequences, 9.5% to 15% of them singletons. Germline values: CDR1 MGHDK, CDR2 SYGVNS. The junction had 9 bases not matched to a gene; V was cut back by 4 bases and J by 10 bases. CDR3 size: 15 residues. V is TRBV25-1 and J is TRBJ2-1; 11 positions agree with TRBD2. Source material: whole blood. The clonotype was recovered from an adult who was a healthcare worker with PCR-confirmed SARS-CoV-2 infection or an uninfected control (not recorded which). CDR3 protein: CASSGHAGTSGEQFF. CDR3 bases: TGTGCCAGCAGTGGCCACGCCGGGACTAGCGGAGAGCAGTTCTTC. The variable domain in full, with the rest retrieved from reference TRBV25-1 and TRBJ2-1, is EADIYQTPRYLVIGTGKKITLECSQTMGHDKMYWYQQDPGMELHLIHYSYGVNSTEKGDLSSESTVSRIRTEHFPLTLESARPSHTSQYLCASSGHAGTSGEQFFGPGTRLTVL.